This TCR beta chain appears in the sequencing data of a study of PD-L1 blockade in urothelial cancer. Time point in this sample: pretreatment peripheral blood. Ten or more counts support this clone. Clones were sequenced by immunoSEQ multiplex PCR, and TCRdb holds only the in-frame ones, with some missing. Counted here are roughly 95,000 clones, 87% occurring once; the ten biggest clones make up 2% to 2.5%. The TCR comes from a man in his 60s with urothelial cancer. The sequenced sample was PBMCs, obtained around atezolizumab (anti-PD-L1) treatment.

The CDR3 nucleotides read TGTGCCAGCAGACAGGGGGCATGGACTGAAGCTTTCTTT. It translates to CASRQGAWTEAFF. The V call is TRBV28, the J call TRBJ1-1; 9 positions match TRBD1. The CDR3 runs to 13 residues. The ends lost 6 bases at V and 5 bases at J; junction bases unmatched: 4. The V gene's germline CDR1 is MDHEN and CDR2 SYDVKM.